One sample yielded the 20 T cell receptor beta chains listed below, sequenced in a study of CD8 T cells in Susac syndrome. With random hexamers, roughly 0.45 to 1 ug RNA was reverse transcribed. TCRdb re-analysed the immunoSEQ multiplex PCR reads in MiXCR, keeping a single row per CDR3 protein. This table holds approximately 150,000 distinct CDR3 sequences, approximately 93% found once. The sequenced sample was CD4+ T cells from PBMCs. The receptors shown here come from a human donor in good health.

The gene calls are TRBV19 and TRBJ1-5; 10 bases are a match to TRBD1. The CDR3 sequence is 15 residues long. Germline CDR1 reads LNHDA; CDR2 reads SQIVND (reference sequence). J was trimmed by 2 bases and V by 10 bases; bases with no gene match: 8. CDR3 DNA sequence: TGTGCCACCGCGGACAGGGGGGATGGCAATCAGCCCCAGCATTTT. This translates into CATADRGDGNQPQHF.

The V and J genes are TRBV7-8 and TRBJ2-7; D is unclear. This CDR3 is built from 12 residues. The germline V gene encodes CDR1 SGHVS and CDR2 FQNEAQ. The V and J ends lost 2 bases and 5 bases respectively, with 7 bases between them. CDR3 DNA: TGTGCCAGCAGCTTAAGGCTAGACGAGCAGTACTTC. Translated, it gives CASSLRLDEQYF.

The gene calls are TRBV30 and TRBJ2-1; unclear D gene. V was cut by 2 bases and J by 10 bases, with 12 bases left in between. The CDR3 contains 12 residues. Germline-derived CDR1 and CDR2 are GTSNPN and SVGIG (reference sequence). This CDR3 is CAWSPPHSEQFF. The CDR3 DNA is TGTGCCTGGAGTCCCCCTCACTCCGAGCAGTTCTTC. The full variable domain, its missing parts supplied by reference TRBV30 and TRBJ2-1, is SQTIHQWPATLVQPVGSPLSLECTVEGTSNPNLYWYRQAAGRGLQLLFYSVGIGQISSEVPQNLSASRPQDRQFILSSKKLLLSDSGFYLCAWSPPHSEQFFGPGTRLTVL.

CDR3 region: CASSATRPLTKPYF. The CDR3 nucleotides read TGTGCCAGCAGTGCTACGAGGCCCCTGACCAAACCGTATTTT. This chain connects TRBV27 to TRBJ2-3; D remains ambiguous. The CDR3 extends over 14 amino acids. Germline CDR1 reads MNHEY; CDR2 reads SMNVEV (reference sequence). Trimming took off 5 bases at V and 14 bases at J, with 23 bases between the two ends.

The chain uses TRBV11-3 and TRBJ2-5, with TRBD2 as a possible D gene (7 bases). Per the germline V gene, CDR1 is SGHNT and CDR2 is YENEEA. There are 14 residues in the CDR3. V was trimmed by 4 bases and J by 5 bases, leaving 14 bases between them. The CDR3 DNA is TGTGCCAGCAGCTCGGACGGGGGGCTGGAGACCCAGTACTTC. This translates into CASSSDGGLETQYF.

The genes are TRBV27 and TRBJ1-4; D is uncertain. Trimming pared 8 bases from V and 0 bases from J, leaving 10 bases between. The CDR3 contains 14 residues. Germline values: CDR1 MNHEY, CDR2 SMNVEV (reference sequence). The DNA of the CDR3 is TGTGCCAGCGGCCCACTTGCAACTAATGAAAAACTGTTTTTT. Residues: CASGPLATNEKLFF. The entire variable domain, with the rest obtained from reference TRBV27 and TRBJ1-4, is as follows: EAQVTQNPRYLITVTGKKLTVTCSQNMNHEYMSWYRQDPGLGLRQIYYSMNVEVTDKGDVPEGYKVSRKEKRNFPLILESPSPNQTSLYFCASGPLATNEKLFFGSGTQLSVL.

This chain links TRBV20-1 with TRBJ1-1; maybe TRBD1 (5 bases). This CDR3 has 14 amino acids. Germline V lookup: CDR1 DFQATT, CDR2 SNEGSKA (reference sequence). Trimming left V 4 bases short and J 7 bases short, with 19 bases between. Written as DNA, the CDR3 is TGCAGTGCTACAGATCCGTTACTCGGGGGTGAAGCTTTCTTT. The encoded protein is CSATDPLLGGEAFF.

The chain carries TRBV6-6 and TRBJ1-3; TRBD1 might be the D (5 bases). The CDR3 runs to 14 residues. V lost 7 bases to trimming and J lost 2 bases, with 12 bases between them. Germline CDR1 and CDR2: MNHNY and SVGAGI (reference sequence). CDR3 sequence reads: CASNSREPGNTIYF. DNA for the CDR3: TGTGCCAGCAACTCCAGGGAACCTGGAAACACCATATATTTT.

The CDR3 DNA reads as TGTGCCAGCAGTGTGACCGCATTGGGGCTCGATAGCAATCAGCCCCAGCATTTT. It encodes CASSVTALGLDSNQPQHF. The chain joins TRBV12-3 or TRBV12-4 to TRBJ1-5; the D gene is possibly TRBD1 (5 bases). The ends were cut back, 5 bases at V and 0 bases at J, with 20 bases in the middle. This CDR3 is 18 amino acids long.

This chain connects TRBV20-1 to TRBJ1-6, with 7 bases that match TRBD1. The junction had 9 bases not matched to a gene; V was cut back by 4 bases and J by 6 bases. Germline lookup yields CDR1 DFQATT and CDR2 SNEGSKA (reference sequence). The CDR3 consists of 15 residues. The CDR3 is CSAKPGQIRNSPLHF. CDR3 in DNA: TGCAGTGCTAAGCCGGGACAGATCCGTAATTCACCCCTCCACTTT.

This sequence joins TRBV12-3 or TRBV12-4 and TRBJ2-7, with 9 bases aligning to TRBD1. Trimming removed 2 bases from V and 4 bases from J; junction bases left unmatched: 3. The CDR3 runs to 14 residues. The CDR3 spells CASSLRDRGYEQYF. DNA for the CDR3: TGTGCCAGCAGTTTACGCGACAGGGGGTACGAGCAGTACTTC.

The V call is TRBV12-5, the J call TRBJ2-7; the match to TRBD2 covers 8 bases. The CDR3 totals 15 residues. In germline, CDR1 is LGHNT, CDR2 FRNRAP. With 5 bases clipped from V and 5 bases from J, the junction kept 11 bases outside the gene matches. The CDR3 nucleotides are TGTGCTAGTGGTCCCTCGCGGGGGGAGCGGAACGAGCAGTACTTC. Its translation is CASGPSRGERNEQYF.

This sequence joins TRBV2 and TRBJ2-3; D is unresolved. Trimming pared 2 bases from V and 2 bases from J, leaving 11 bases between. The CDR3 consists of 15 residues. Germline V gives CDR1 SNHLY, CDR2 FYNNEI. This CDR3 reads CASSENSHYTDTQYF. The CDR3 region has the DNA TGTGCCAGCAGTGAAAACTCGCATTACACAGATACGCAGTATTTT. Full variable domain (remainder filled in from reference TRBV2 and TRBJ2-3): EPEVTQTPSHQVTQMGQEVILRCVPISNHLYFYWYRQILGQKVEFLVSFYNNEISEKSEIFDDQFSVERPDGSNFTLKIRSTKLEDSAMYFCASSENSHYTDTQYFGPGTRLTVL.

The chain combines TRBV27 with TRBJ1-1; 11 positions agree with TRBD1. The CDR3 runs 14 residues. Germline CDR1 and CDR2: MNHEY and SMNVEV (reference sequence). The V and J ends lost 0 bases and 11 bases, in that order; junction bases with no gene match: 5. CDR3 in amino acids: CASSLSGTGGLAFF. DNA for the CDR3: TGTGCCAGCAGTTTATCGGGGACAGGGGGTTTGGCTTTCTTT.

CDR3 residues: CASSPRGQLTDTQYF. The DNA for the CDR3 is TGTGCCAGCAGTCCCCGAGGGCAGCTTACAGATACGCAGTATTTT. The genes are TRBV27 and TRBJ2-3; maybe TRBD2 (5 bases). The CDR3 covers 15 residues. The V gene's germline CDR1 is MNHEY and CDR2 SMNVEV (reference sequence). Trimming stripped 5 bases from V and 3 bases from J, with 15 bases between.

V usage is TRBV7-8 and J usage is TRBJ2-5; no definite D call. This CDR3 contains 12 residues. The V gene's germline CDR1 is SGHVS and CDR2 FQNEAQ. The V and J ends lost 4 bases and 7 bases respectively, with 10 bases between them. CDR3 bases: TGTGCCAGCAGCTCCGGGCCCGGGACCCAGTACTTC. Protein product: CASSSGPGTQYF.

In its sample, this clonotype was seen once. The J gene is TRBJ1-4, the V gene TRBV6-6; D call uncertain. The V and J ends lost 10 bases and 0 bases respectively, with 15 bases between them. This CDR3 is 15 amino acids long. Per germline, CDR1 MNHNY and CDR2 SVGAGI (reference sequence). The CDR3 nucleotides are TGTGCCACCGTGAACAGCTATCCAACTAATGAAAAACTGTTTTTT. This encodes CATVNSYPTNEKLFF.

The chain joins TRBV4-2 to TRBJ2-7, with D uncertain. V was trimmed by 0 bases and J by 3 bases, leaving 9 bases between them. CDR1 LGHNA and CDR2 YNFKEQ come from the germline V gene. This CDR3 is 14 amino acids long. As DNA, the CDR3 is TGTGCCAGCAGCCAAGAGAGGCTAGACTACGAGCAGTACTTC. Protein: CASSQERLDYEQYF.

V usage is TRBV4-1 and J usage is TRBJ1-5; 8 bases align to TRBD1. The CDR3 length is 15 residues. Trimming took 1 base from V and 5 from J; bases not matched to a gene: 4. Germline V gene lookup returns CDR1 MGHRA and CDR2 YSYEKL. Here the CDR3 reads CASSQGGRGHQPQHF. In DNA, the CDR3 is TGCGCCAGCAGCCAAGGCGGCAGGGGGCATCAGCCCCAGCATTTT.

The table lists this clonotype with a few counts. This chain joins TRBV4-1 and TRBJ1-2; D gene ambiguous. Trimming removed 1 base from V and 4 bases from J, with 10 bases in between. The CDR3 length is 14 residues. In germline, CDR1 is MGHRA, CDR2 YSYEKL. This chain's CDR3 is CASSQGPISYGYTF. DNA for the CDR3: TGCGCCAGCAGCCAAGGCCCGATCAGCTATGGCTACACCTTC.